This record covers a single T cell receptor beta chain. Its matching antigen is unknown. CDR3 length: 18 residues. This record belongs to a study of graft-versus-host responses after intestinal transplantation. Study observations and caveats: Present in recipient marrow, GvH clones included some that appeared first in ileum or blood.

Clones were sequenced by immunoSEQ multiplex PCR, and TCRdb holds only the in-frame ones, with some missing. The sample contains 60,000 to 65,000 clones, 85% to 95% of which appear only once. The chain couples TRBV21-1 to TRBJ2-7; the table's D call of TRBD2 was not tested on the DNA. TRBV21-1 has pseudogene status. The TCR comes from a human donor who was the organ donor for an intestinal transplant. The sequencing used unstimulated CD8+ T cells sorted from spleen or lymph node cells, collected before transplant. The DNA of the CDR3 is TGTGCCAGCAGCAAAGAGCGCGCGACTAGCGGGGGGGGGTACGAGCAGTACTTC. Protein: CASSKERATSGGGYEQYF.